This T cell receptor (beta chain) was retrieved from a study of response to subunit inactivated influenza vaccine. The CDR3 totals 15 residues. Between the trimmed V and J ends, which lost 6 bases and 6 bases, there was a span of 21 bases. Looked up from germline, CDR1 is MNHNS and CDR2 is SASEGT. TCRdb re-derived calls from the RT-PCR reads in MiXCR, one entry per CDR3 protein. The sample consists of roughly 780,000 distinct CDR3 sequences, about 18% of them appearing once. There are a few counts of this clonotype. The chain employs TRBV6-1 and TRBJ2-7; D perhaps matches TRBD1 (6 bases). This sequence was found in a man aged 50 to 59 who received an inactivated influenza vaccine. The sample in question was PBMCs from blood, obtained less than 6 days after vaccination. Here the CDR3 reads CASRGGTGYFGEQYF. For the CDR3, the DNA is TGTGCCAGCAGGGGTGGCACAGGGTACTTTGGCGAGCAGTACTTC.